The rows below give T cell receptor beta chains drawn from one sample of a study of T cell responses to AZD1222 COVID-19 vaccine. The repertoire was sequenced with immunoSEQ multiplex PCR; TCRdb's copy has only in-frame clones and lacks some. The table lists around 110,000 clones, just over 85% of them singletons. The sample here was peripheral blood, taken on day 0 of AZD1222 vaccination. Receptor source: an adult in good health. CDR3s include the opening cysteine and the closing phenylalanine or tryptophan. A D gene is named only where the DNA matches it firmly. Size tells how often a clone was seen (once, few, many) or the class of an expanded clone, and some rows leave it out.

J: TRBJ1-5; size: -; V: TRBV7-2; D: -; CDR3: CASSAQSGLGSQPQHF; DNA: TGTGCCAGCAGCGCTCAATCAGGGTTGGGGAGTCAGCCCCAGCATTTT
J: TRBJ1-2; size: -; V: TRBV7-2; D: -; CDR3: CASSLEGQGSAGYTF; DNA: TGTGCCAGCAGCTTGGAGGGGCAGGGGTCGGCTGGCTACACCTTC
J: TRBJ2-2; size: once; V: TRBV19; D: TRBD2; CDR3: CASSIGLAGRSNTGELFF; DNA: TGTGCCAGTAGTATAGGACTAGCGGGACGCTCGAACACCGGGGAGCTGTTTTTT
J: TRBJ2-3; size: -; V: TRBV4-1; D: -; CDR3: CASSRYPPGLNTDTQYF; DNA: TGCGCCAGCAGCCGCTACCCTCCGGGACTGAACACAGATACGCAGTATTTT
J: TRBJ2-2; size: -; V: TRBV12-3/TRBV12-4; D: -; CDR3: CASSLWDIQELFF; DNA: TGTGCCAGCAGCCTATGGGACATCCAGGAGCTGTTTTTT
J: TRBJ1-2; size: -; V: TRBV18; D: TRBD1; CDR3: CASSPPDRDFLNYGYTF; DNA: TGTGCCAGCTCACCTCCGGACAGGGACTTCCTTAACTATGGCTACACCTTC
J: TRBJ2-7; size: -; V: TRBV6-5; D: -; CDR3: CASRLGAHHTSEQYF; DNA: TGTGCCAGCAGGTTGGGGGCTCACCATACGAGCGAGCAGTACTTC
J: TRBJ2-1; size: -; V: TRBV5-1; D: TRBD1; CDR3: CASSRTQGANNEQFF; DNA: TGCGCCAGCAGCCGTACACAGGGGGCCAACAATGAGCAGTTCTTC
J: TRBJ1-2; size: -; V: TRBV30; D: -; CDR3: CAWLGRPRGYTF; DNA: TGTGCCTGGCTCGGGAGACCTAGGGGCTACACCTTC
J: TRBJ2-2; size: -; V: TRBV7-8; D: -; CDR3: CASSLGRTGELFF; DNA: TGTGCCAGCAGCTTAGGAAGAACCGGGGAGCTGTTTTTT
J: TRBJ2-7; size: -; V: TRBV11-2; D: TRBD2; CDR3: CASSYGGGSTYEQYF; DNA: TGTGCCAGCAGCTACGGGGGGGGCAGCACCTACGAGCAGTACTTC
J: TRBJ1-3; size: -; V: TRBV15; D: -; CDR3: CATSRVKGSGNTIYF; DNA: TGTGCCACCAGCAGAGTGAAGGGATCTGGAAACACCATATATTTT
J: TRBJ1-5; size: once; V: TRBV5-8; D: TRBD1; CDR3: CASSSGTGGQSQHF; DNA: TGTGCCAGCAGCTCTGGGACAGGGGGCCAGTCCCAGCATTTT
J: TRBJ2-4; size: -; V: TRBV21-1; D: -; CDR3: CASRPGQGGKVRLPKNIQYF; DNA: TGTGCCAGCAGGCCGGGACAGGGGGGAAAGGTACGGTTACCCAAAAACATTCAGTACTTC
J: TRBJ2-1; size: -; V: TRBV29-1; D: -; CDR3: CSVDPEGNNEQFF; DNA: TGCAGCGTTGATCCTGAGGGAAACAATGAGCAGTTCTTC
J: TRBJ1-3; size: -; V: TRBV3-1/TRBV3-2; D: -; CDR3: CASSTGTRGNTIYF; DNA: TGTGCCAGCTCAACAGGGACGCGGGGAAACACCATATATTTT
J: TRBJ1-1; size: -; V: TRBV14; D: -; CDR3: CASSPLGREAFF; DNA: TGTGCCAGCAGCCCCCTAGGGCGTGAAGCTTTCTTT
J: TRBJ2-1; size: once; V: TRBV18; D: TRBD1; CDR3: CASSLGQGIYNEQFF; DNA: TGTGCCAGCTCCCTGGGACAGGGCATCTACAATGAGCAGTTCTTC
J: TRBJ2-7; size: -; V: TRBV28; D: TRBD1; CDR3: CASSNRQGAAYEQYF; DNA: TGTGCCAGCAGCAATCGACAGGGGGCCGCCTACGAGCAGTACTTC
J: TRBJ1-1; size: -; V: TRBV7-2; D: -; CDR3: CASSLTATNTEAFF; DNA: TGTGCCAGCAGCTTGACAGCGACGAACACTGAAGCTTTCTTT
J: TRBJ1-2; size: once; V: TRBV28; D: TRBD1; CDR3: CASKTGVGSGYGYTF; DNA: TGTGCCAGTAAGACAGGGGTGGGAAGTGGTTATGGCTACACCTTC
J: TRBJ2-5; size: -; V: TRBV12-3/TRBV12-4; D: TRBD1; CDR3: CASTGGLGETQYF; DNA: TGTGCCAGCACAGGGGGTTTAGGCGAGACCCAGTACTTC
J: TRBJ2-1; size: -; V: TRBV7-3; D: -; CDR3: CASSFSGGEQFF; DNA: TGTGCCAGCAGCTTCTCCGGGGGTGAGCAGTTCTTC
J: TRBJ2-1; size: once; V: TRBV18; D: -; CDR3: CASSPPEGSSYNEQFF; DNA: TGTGCCAGCTCACCACCTGAGGGAAGCTCCTACAATGAGCAGTTCTTC
J: TRBJ1-5; size: -; V: TRBV6-1; D: -; CDR3: CASSEDGRSNQPQHF; DNA: TGTGCCAGCAGTGAAGATGGGCGGAGCAATCAGCCCCAGCATTTT
J: TRBJ1-1; size: -; V: TRBV30; D: -; CDR3: CAWSVSGPTEAFF; DNA: TGTGCCTGGAGTGTCTCCGGGCCGACTGAAGCTTTCTTT
J: TRBJ2-7; size: few; V: TRBV20-1; D: -; CDR3: CSARADEQYF; DNA: TGCAGTGCTAGAGCGGACGAGCAGTACTTC
J: TRBJ2-2; size: -; V: TRBV12-5; D: -; CDR3: CASGLAGGATGELFF; DNA: TGTGCTAGTGGTTTGGCAGGGGGGGCCACCGGGGAGCTGTTTTTT
J: TRBJ2-5; size: -; V: TRBV5-1; D: -; CDR3: CASSPDSTQETQYF; DNA: TGCGCCAGCAGCCCGGACTCTACGCAAGAGACCCAGTACTTC
J: TRBJ1-1; size: -; V: TRBV11-3; D: -; CDR3: CASSLTVNTEAFF; DNA: TGTGCCAGCAGCCTGACAGTGAACACTGAAGCTTTCTTT
J: TRBJ1-2; size: -; V: TRBV2; D: -; CDR3: CASSRPGGYTF; DNA: TGTGCCAGCAGTCGCCCGGGTGGCTACACCTTC
J: TRBJ2-7; size: once; V: TRBV7-9; D: TRBD2; CDR3: CASSSFGGGSYEQYF; DNA: TGTGCCAGCAGCTCCTTCGGCGGGGGATCCTACGAGCAGTACTTC
J: TRBJ1-1; size: -; V: TRBV6-2/TRBV6-3; D: TRBD1; CDR3: CASSYSSGQGDTEAFF; DNA: TGTGCCAGCAGTTACTCCTCTGGGCAGGGGGACACTGAAGCTTTCTTT
J: TRBJ2-6; size: -; V: TRBV5-4; D: TRBD2; CDR3: CASSLGGGAGANVLTF; DNA: TGTGCCAGCAGCTTGGGGGGAGGGGCTGGGGCCAACGTCCTGACTTTC
J: TRBJ1-3; size: once; V: TRBV6-5; D: -; CDR3: CASSYSTGVGTIYF; DNA: TGTGCCAGCAGTTACTCGACGGGAGTGGGCACCATATATTTT
J: TRBJ2-7; size: -; V: TRBV6-5; D: -; CDR3: CASSYSYQGEQYF; DNA: TGTGCCAGCAGTTACTCATACCAGGGGGAGCAGTACTTC
J: TRBJ1-2; size: -; V: TRBV4-3; D: -; CDR3: CASSQSRWGNYGYTF; DNA: TGCGCCAGCAGCCAATCCCGATGGGGAAACTATGGCTACACCTTC
J: TRBJ1-5; size: -; V: TRBV6-1; D: -; CDR3: CASSEVGKRFTGSNQPQHF; DNA: TGTGCCAGCAGTGAAGTTGGCAAACGATTCACAGGGAGCAATCAGCCCCAGCATTTT
J: TRBJ1-5; size: -; V: TRBV6-6; D: -; CDR3: CASTSGFGNQPQHF; DNA: TGTGCCAGCACGTCAGGATTTGGCAATCAGCCCCAGCATTTT
J: TRBJ1-2; size: -; V: TRBV6-5; D: -; CDR3: CASTKEINYGYTF; DNA: TGTGCCAGCACGAAAGAGATTAACTATGGCTACACCTTC
J: TRBJ2-3; size: -; V: TRBV5-1; D: -; CDR3: CASSLEGGTDTQYF; DNA: TGCGCCAGCAGCTTAGAGGGGGGCACAGATACGCAGTATTTT
J: TRBJ2-1; size: -; V: TRBV24-1; D: -; CDR3: CATSDRYPGGSYNEQFF; DNA: TGTGCCACCAGTGATCGTTACCCGGGTGGGTCCTACAATGAGCAGTTCTTC
J: TRBJ1-2; size: -; V: TRBV5-1; D: TRBD1; CDR3: CASSSGQGGGYTF; DNA: TGCGCCAGCAGCTCCGGACAGGGAGGAGGCTACACCTTC
J: TRBJ2-5; size: -; V: TRBV7-9; D: -; CDR3: CASSPDGGRQETQYF; DNA: TGTGCCAGCAGCCCCGACGGGGGTCGACAAGAGACCCAGTACTTC
J: TRBJ2-7; size: -; V: TRBV14; D: TRBD2; CDR3: CASSPGTSGTGLYEQYF; DNA: TGTGCCAGCAGCCCCGGGACTAGCGGGACGGGCTTATACGAGCAGTACTTC
J: TRBJ1-5; size: -; V: TRBV7-9; D: -; CDR3: CASSLVVAGHSNQPQHF; DNA: TGTGCCAGCAGCTTAGTAGTGGCAGGTCATAGCAATCAGCCCCAGCATTTT
J: TRBJ1-2; size: -; V: TRBV28; D: TRBD1; CDR3: CASSLTGAYGYTF; DNA: TGTGCCAGCAGTCTCACAGGGGCCTATGGCTACACCTTC
J: TRBJ2-2; size: -; V: TRBV5-1; D: -; CDR3: CASSLDQGRGELFF; DNA: TGCGCCAGCAGCTTGGACCAGGGGAGGGGGGAGCTGTTTTTT
J: TRBJ2-2; size: -; V: TRBV3-1/TRBV3-2; D: -; CDR3: CASSQAMGGELFF; DNA: TGTGCCAGCAGCCAAGCAATGGGCGGGGAGCTGTTTTTT